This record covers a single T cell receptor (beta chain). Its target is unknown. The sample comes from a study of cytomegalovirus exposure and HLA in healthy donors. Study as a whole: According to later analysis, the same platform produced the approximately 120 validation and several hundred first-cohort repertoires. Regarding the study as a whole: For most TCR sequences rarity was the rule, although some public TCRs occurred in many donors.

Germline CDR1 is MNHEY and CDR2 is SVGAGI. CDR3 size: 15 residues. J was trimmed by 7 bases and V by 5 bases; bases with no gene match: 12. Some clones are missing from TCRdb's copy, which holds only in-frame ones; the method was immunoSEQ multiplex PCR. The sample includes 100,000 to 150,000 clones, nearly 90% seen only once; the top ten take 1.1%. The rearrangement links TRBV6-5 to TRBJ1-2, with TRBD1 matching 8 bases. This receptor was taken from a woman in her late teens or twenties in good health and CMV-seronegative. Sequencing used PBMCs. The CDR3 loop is CASSPRTGFGFGYTF. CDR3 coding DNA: TGTGCCAGCAGTCCAAGGACAGGGTTCGGATTTGGCTACACCTTC.